One T cell receptor (beta chain) is described in this entry. Its antigen remains unidentified. These data belong to a study of glioma-infiltrating T cells after dendritic cell vaccination. Study-level background: Autologous tumor lysate was loaded overnight onto monocyte-derived dendritic cells grown less than 8 days with IL-4 and GM-CSF.

Study-wide results and caveats: Complete blood and tumor specimen sets were limited to few patients.

Primers: 60 V beta forward and 13 J beta reverse. Clones were read by immunoSEQ multiplex PCR, and TCRdb kept only the in-frame ones, dropping some. The sample has just under 100,000 clones; approximately 80% are singletons. This CDR3 region has 16 residues. CDR1 and CDR2 (germline): MNHEY, SMNVEV (reference sequence). V shed 6 bases and J shed 0 bases, with 17 bases lying between them. Time point defined: after dendritic cell vaccination, including at tumor progression/relapse. Before vaccination, two weeks after the third vaccination, and at progression, PBMC were collected. The rearrangement uses TRBV27 and TRBJ1-2; possibly TRBD1 for D (6 bases). The sequences come from blood, collected after dendritic cell vaccination. The clonotype was recovered from a human donor with glioblastoma. DNA for the CDR3: TGTGCCAGCAGCCAAGAACCGGACAGAGCTAACTATGGCTACACCTTC. Encoded protein: CASSQEPDRANYGYTF.